These 22 T cell receptor beta chains originate from one sample sequenced in a study of blood T cells in healthy people across ages. A second roughly 6 to 12 cycle PCR used barcoded and J-beta primers. Using its own MiXCR run on the 5' RACE reads, TCRdb lists one record per CDR3 protein. The sample includes about 570,000 distinct CDR3 sequences, 25% to 30% of them seen just once. The sample was blood. The receptors here all came from a woman in her seventies in good health.

This clonotype was recorded a few times. This chain joins TRBV3-1 and TRBJ2-5; D perhaps matches TRBD1 (6 bases). Gene TRBJ2-1 matches the end of the DNA better, so the J call may be wrong. Per the germline V gene, CDR1 is LGHDT and CDR2 is YNNKEL (reference sequence). CDR3 size: 14 residues. The CDR3 bases are TGTGCCACCTCCACAGTTCTTGGGGGCAGTGAGCAGTTCTTC. Its protein is CATSTVLGGSEQFF.

This chain uses TRBV10-3 with TRBJ2-7, with 12 nucleotides matching TRBD1. With V trimmed by 8 bases and J by 6 bases, 5 bases remained unmatched. From germline, CDR1 is ENHRY and CDR2 SYGVKD. This CDR3 is 13 amino acids long. CDR3 in amino acids: CAIAGTGGIEQYF. CDR3 nucleotide sequence: TGTGCCATCGCAGGGACAGGGGGCATCGAGCAGTACTTC.

As regards this clonotype: Given a much more abundant clone one base away, this may be a read error. The chain joins TRBV29-1 to TRBJ1-1, with 8 bases aligning to TRBD1. The CDR3 sequence is 13 residues long. Germline CDR1 SQVTM, CDR2 ANQGSEA. CDR3 DNA sequence: TGCGGCGTTGTGGGACAGGCTAACACTGAAGCTTTCTTT. It translates to CGVVGQANTEAFF. The complete variable domain, with remaining parts taken from reference TRBV29-1 and TRBJ1-1, reads SAVISQKPSRDICQRGTSLTIQCQVDSQVTMMFWYRQQPGQSLTLIATANQGSEATYESGFVIDKFPISRPNLTFSTLTVSNMSPEDSSIYLCGVVGQANTEAFFGQGTRLTVV.

This clonotype was found a few times. CDR3 residues: CASSRAPAQETQYF. The DNA for the CDR3 is TGTGCCAGCAGTCGGGCCCCTGCTCAAGAGACCCAGTACTTC. The V call is TRBV12-3 or TRBV12-4, the J call TRBJ2-5, with unresolved D. There are 14 residues in the CDR3. V was clipped by 5 bases and J by 2 bases, with 12 bases between them.

J is TRBJ2-2 and V is TRBV4-2; tentatively, D is TRBD1 or TRBD2 (7 bases each). Trimming stripped 4 bases from V and 6 bases from J, with 12 bases between. This CDR3 spans 14 amino acids. Germline-derived CDR1 and CDR2 are LGHNA and YNFKEQ. The CDR3 protein is CASSREGAAGELFF. The CDR3 DNA sequence: TGTGCCAGCAGCCGGGAGGGGGCAGCCGGGGAGCTGTTTTTT.

This clonotype was seen only a few times. The rearrangement uses TRBV13 and TRBJ2-1; 13 nucleotides agree with TRBD2. The germline CDR1 and CDR2 sequences are PRHDT and FYEKMQ (reference sequence). The CDR3 is 16 amino acids. The junction had 6 bases not matched to a gene; V was cut back by 3 bases and J by 7 bases. CDR3 nucleotide sequence: TGTGCCAGCAGCTTGGCACTAGCGGGGGGGTGGAATGAGCAGTTCTTC. Its translation is CASSLALAGGWNEQFF.

V is TRBV30 and J is TRBJ1-4; no firm D call. The V end lost 1 base, the J end lost 3 bases, and 0 bases lay between the germline ends. Per the germline V gene, CDR1 is GTSNPN and CDR2 is SVGIG (reference sequence). This CDR3 spans 11 amino acids. CDR3 coding DNA: TGTGCCTGGAGTGCTAATGAAAAACTGTTTTTT. This sequence encodes CAWSANEKLFF.

This clonotype was observed a handful of times. The chain couples TRBV2 to TRBJ2-6; no clear D gene. From germline, CDR1 is SNHLY and CDR2 FYNNEI. Trimming shortened V by 11 bases and J by 0 bases, and 17 bases separated the two germline ends. The CDR3 has 16 amino acids. This CDR3 is CARRPRAYSGANVLTF. The CDR3 region has the DNA TGTGCCCGACGTCCTCGTGCTTACTCTGGGGCCAACGTCCTGACTTTC.

The V and J genes are TRBV5-6 and TRBJ1-2, with D perhaps TRBD1 (5 bases). The CDR3 is 13 amino acids. The V gene's germline CDR1 is SGHDT and CDR2 YYEEEE. V was clipped by 2 bases and J by 4 bases, with 9 bases between them. The CDR3 DNA reads as TGTGCCAGCAGCTTTCCGGGACCCTATGGCTACACCTTC. Translating gives CASSFPGPYGYTF. Combining the CDR3 with reference TRBV5-6 and TRBJ1-2 gives the whole variable domain DAGVTQSPTHLIKTRGQQVTLRCSPKSGHDTVSWYQQALGQGPQFIFQYYEEEERQRGNFPDRFSGHQFPNYSSELNVNALLLGDSALYLCASSFPGPYGYTFGSGTRLTVV.

There are many counts of this clonotype. Sequence at one end of the junction differs from germline and may be a read error. The V gene is TRBV5-1, the J gene TRBJ2-1; D is ambiguous. Germline V gene data show CDR1 as SGHRS and CDR2 as YFSETQ. The CDR3 is made up of 13 amino acids. The CDR3 is CASSLASYNEQFF. The CDR3, as DNA: TGTGCCAGCAGCTTAGCCTCCTACAATGAGCAGTTCTTC.

This clonotype was recorded a few times. The chain links TRBV15 to TRBJ1-2; no firm D call. CDR3 length: 13 amino acids. Trimming stripped 1 base from V and 2 bases from J, with 5 bases between. CDR1 is LNHNV, CDR2 YYDKDF, per germline (reference sequence). This chain's CDR3 is CATSRGGNYGYTF. CDR3 sequence (DNA): TGTGCCACCAGCAGAGGTGGGAACTATGGCTACACCTTC.

The chain uses TRBV6-1 and TRBJ2-1; tentative D call: TRBD1 (6 bases). The assigned J gene may be wrong: the sequence end matches TRBJ2-5 better. Germline V gene data show CDR1 as MNHNS and CDR2 as SASEGT. This CDR3 comprises 19 residues. The CDR3 DNA is TGTGCCAGCAGCCGCGATGCGTATACGGGACAATTTTTAAAAGAGACCCAGTACTTC. This translates into CASSRDAYTGQFLKETQYF.

This clonotype showed up just a few times. V and J are TRBV6-4 and TRBJ2-2; a weak D match, TRBD1 (6 bases). Germline values: CDR1 MRHNA, CDR2 SNTAGT. The CDR3 loop spans 14 amino acids. V was shortened by 6 bases and J by 10 bases, with 18 bases between the two germline ends. This CDR3 is CASSFTGQTQELFF. The CDR3 coding sequence is TGTGCCAGCAGCTTCACGGGACAAACGCAGGAGCTGTTTTTT.

The J gene is TRBJ1-2, the V gene TRBV29-1, with TRBD1 matching over 10 bases. CDR1 is SQVTM and CDR2 is ANQGSEA in the germline V gene. V shed 7 bases, J shed 7 bases, and the junction held 15 bases outside the gene matches. CDR3 length: 15 amino acids. The CDR3, as DNA: TGCAGCGCCGAGGACAGGGGGTCGGGATCGGGTGGCTACACCTTC. This sequence encodes CSAEDRGSGSGGYTF.

A few counts support this clonotype. The J gene is TRBJ1-4, the V gene TRBV29-1; D not certain. Trimming stripped 3 bases from V and 7 bases from J, with 9 bases between. The germline V gene encodes CDR1 SQVTM and CDR2 ANQGSEA. The CDR3 sequence is 12 residues long. CDR3 bases: TGCAGCGTTGATTCTAACGGTGAAAAACTGTTTTTT. It codes for CSVDSNGEKLFF.

V and J are TRBV20-1 and TRBJ2-5; D is uncertain. Near its end, the DNA agrees better with TRBJ2-1, so the J call may be wrong. CDR3 size: 11 residues. Germline V gives CDR1 DFQATT, CDR2 SNEGSKA (reference sequence). The CDR3 sequence is CSARKNNEQFF. The CDR3, as DNA: TGCAGTGCCCGAAAGAACAATGAGCAGTTCTTC.

The rearrangement joins TRBV3-1 to TRBJ2-4; possible D gene TRBD1, 6 bases. The V gene lost 0 bases and the J gene lost 1 base, with 13 bases spanning the gap. Germline V CDR1 and CDR2: LGHDT, YNNKEL (reference sequence). This CDR3 has 17 residues. The DNA of the CDR3 is TGTGCCAGCAGCCAAGACCCCGCCACAGGGGCCAAAAACATTCAGTACTTC. Translating gives CASSQDPATGAKNIQYF.

This clonotype has ten or more counts. The rearrangement links TRBV18 to TRBJ2-3; 7 bases map to TRBD1. Trimming removed 5 bases from V and 0 bases from J; junction bases left unmatched: 5. Per germline, CDR1 KGHSH and CDR2 LQKENI. The CDR3 has 15 amino acids. DNA of the CDR3: TGTGCCAGCTCATCCGACAGGGTTAGCACAGATACGCAGTATTTT. Translating it yields CASSSDRVSTDTQYF.

The genes are TRBV10-2 and TRBJ1-4; D is ambiguous. V was cut by 4 bases and J by 3 bases, with 15 bases left in between. CDR3 length: 16 residues. Germline V gives CDR1 WSHSY, CDR2 SAAADI. In DNA form, the CDR3 reads TGCGCCAGCAGTGTAGGCCCCGAGAGATCTAATGAAAAACTGTTTTTT. Its translation is CASSVGPERSNEKLFF.

This clonotype was recorded at least ten times. V usage is TRBV5-6 and J usage is TRBJ1-2; TRBD1 might be the D (6 bases). The CDR3 is 15 residues long. Trimming pared 9 bases from V and 2 bases from J, leaving 20 bases between. The germline V gene has CDR1 SGHDT and CDR2 YYEEEE. CDR3 loop: CATTHRAGLNYGYTF. The CDR3 nucleotides are TGTGCCACCACTCACAGGGCAGGCTTAAACTATGGCTACACCTTC.

In this sample, this clonotype turned up a few times. The rearrangement joins TRBV29-1 to TRBJ2-5, with 15 bases aligning to TRBD2. The J segment lost 3 bases and the V segment lost 7 bases, leaving 6 bases of the junction unmatched. Germline V CDR1 and CDR2: SQVTM, ANQGSEA. The CDR3 contains 15 residues. The CDR3 reads CSAGLAGGGEETQYF. CDR3 DNA sequence: TGCAGCGCGGGACTAGCGGGGGGCGGTGAAGAGACCCAGTACTTC.

The CDR3 coding sequence is TGTGCCAGCAGCCCTTGGGGAAGGGGGACCTACAATGAGCAGTTCTTC. Amino acids: CASSPWGRGTYNEQFF. The chain combines TRBV14 with TRBJ2-1, with D perhaps TRBD1 (6 bases). With 4 bases removed from V and 2 bases from J, the gap between germline ends came to 15 bases. The CDR3 contains 16 residues. Per germline, CDR1 SGHDN and CDR2 FVKESK.